Following are 2 T cell receptor beta chains from one sample sequenced in a study of memory CD8 T cells in hepatitis C reinfection. The repertoire was sequenced with immunoSEQ multiplex PCR; TCRdb's copy has only in-frame clones and lacks some. The sample yields 45,000 to 55,000 clones, over 85% seen once. Time point meaning: pre-reinfection, 55 to 20 weeks before reinfection detection. The sorted cells went straight to TCR sequencing with no prior in vitro expansion. Source material: naive CD8+ T cells sorted from blood. The receptors shown here come from a man younger than 35 with hepatitis C virus infection.

The CDR3 region is CASSLGWDSNIQYF. CDR3 in DNA: TGCGCCAGCAGCTTGGGGTGGGACTCAAACATTCAGTACTTC. The rearrangement links TRBV5-1 to TRBJ2-4; TRBD2 is a possible D gene (6 bases). The CDR3 covers 14 residues. The V gene's germline CDR1 is SGHRS and CDR2 YFSETQ. The ends were cut back, 0 bases at V and 6 bases at J, with 10 bases in the middle.

The chain combines TRBV6-1 with TRBJ2-7; a weak D match, TRBD1 (8 bases). CDR1 and CDR2 from the germline V gene are MNHNS and SASEGT. V lost 3 bases to trimming and J lost 3 bases, with 21 bases between them. This CDR3 region has 17 residues. CDR3 DNA sequence: TGTGCCAGCAGTGAGGAGGGGAGGGGACAGGTGATCTACGAGCAGTACTTC. Translating it yields CASSEEGRGQVIYEQYF.